One and the same sample provided the 25 T cell receptor beta chains below, sequenced in a study of blood T cell repertoires in COVID-19. Measured with immunoSEQ multiplex PCR; TCRdb has only the in-frame clones, and not every one. This table holds about 180,000 clones, 80% to 90% found once. Specimen: peripheral blood. The receptors come from a woman of 80 years or more with COVID-19, enrolled during active disease.

The V call is TRBV13, the J call TRBJ2-7; 7 bases are shared with TRBD1. The CDR3 sequence is 17 residues long. The trim removed 4 bases at V and 3 bases at J, leaving 15 bases unmatched. Germline CDR1 reads PRHDT; CDR2 reads FYEKMQ (reference sequence). This CDR3 is CASSSTVEKGANYEQYF. The CDR3 bases are TGTGCCAGCAGCTCGACGGTGGAAAAGGGGGCCAACTACGAGCAGTACTTC.

This chain links TRBV27 with TRBJ2-7, with 7 bases lining up with TRBD2. Germline V lookup: CDR1 MNHEY, CDR2 SMNVEV (reference sequence). J gave up 2 bases and V 3 bases, and 7 bases lay outside the gene matches. CDR3 length: 15 amino acids. CDR3 protein: CASSLTWGGTYEQYF. CDR3 nucleotides: TGTGCCAGCAGTTTGACTTGGGGGGGAACCTACGAGCAGTACTTC.

The chain joins TRBV3-1 (or the pseudogene TRBV3-2) to TRBJ2-7; the D gene is possibly TRBD2 (6 bases). V gave up 1 base and J gave up 2 bases, with 15 bases separating them. This CDR3 region has 16 residues. CDR1 is LGHDT, CDR2 YNNKEL, per germline (reference sequence). In DNA form, the CDR3 reads TGTGCCAGCAGCCAAGTAGCGGCGGCCTCTCCCTACGAGCAGTACTTC. Translated: CASSQVAAASPYEQYF.

J is TRBJ1-2 and V is TRBV7-2, with a possible D match to TRBD1 (5 bases). Trimming removed 3 bases at V and 6 bases at J, with 14 bases between. CDR1 is SGHTA, CDR2 FQGNSA, per germline. There are 14 residues in the CDR3. For the CDR3, the DNA is TGTGCCAGCAGCTTGCTGACAGACTTTGATGGCTACACCTTC. Residues: CASSLLTDFDGYTF.

The rearrangement joins TRBV30 to TRBJ1-1; D is unresolved. Per the germline V gene, CDR1 is GTSNPN and CDR2 is SVGIG (reference sequence). Trimming stripped 0 bases from V and 10 bases from J, with 12 bases between. This CDR3 is 12 amino acids long. The CDR3 sequence is CAWSVSRERAFF. Written as DNA, the CDR3 is TGTGCCTGGAGTGTATCGAGGGAGCGAGCTTTCTTT.

The J gene is TRBJ1-6, the V gene TRBV6-5; a weak D match, TRBD1 (5 bases). Trimming took off 6 bases at V and 8 bases at J, with 14 bases between the two ends. This CDR3 contains 14 residues. CDR1 and CDR2 from the germline V gene are MNHEY and SVGAGI. CDR3 DNA: TGTGCCAGCAGCCCCTGGGGGGGGGATTCACCCCTCCACTTT. Protein: CASSPWGGDSPLHF.

The chain uses TRBV9 and TRBJ2-2; 8 bases agree with TRBD2. V dropped 1 base and J dropped 7; count of bases not matched to a gene: 9. Germline values: CDR1 SGDLS, CDR2 YYNGEE. The CDR3 extends over 16 amino acids. Here the CDR3 DNA reads TGTGCCAGCAGCGTACTCGCGGGAGGCGGGAGCGGGGAGCTGTTTTTT. It codes for CASSVLAGGGSGELFF.

The rearrangement joins TRBV5-1 to TRBJ2-4; TRBD1 aligns across 8 bases. J lost 7 bases, V lost 4 bases, and 7 bases had no gene match. Germline lookup yields CDR1 SGHRS and CDR2 YFSETQ. This CDR3 has 14 amino acids. CDR3 in amino acids: CASSERTGTNIQYF. The CDR3 DNA is TGCGCCAGCAGCGAGAGGACAGGGACGAACATTCAGTACTTC.

The chain recombines TRBV5-4 with TRBJ2-7; 8 bases line up with TRBD1. This CDR3 comprises 13 residues. Germline trimming cut 4 bases from V and 6 bases from J; bases unmatched to any gene: 6. Germline CDR1 is SGHNT and CDR2 is YYREEE (reference sequence). The CDR3 DNA sequence: TGTGCCAGCAGCAGTAGGGACAGGCTCGAGCAGTACTTC. Translation gives CASSSRDRLEQYF.

For the CDR3, the DNA is TGTGCCAGCAGCTTGTACCGGACAGGGTTGGATCAGCCCCAGCATTTT. This encodes CASSLYRTGLDQPQHF. The chain has TRBV5-6 and TRBJ1-5, with 8 bases fitting TRBD1. Looked up from germline, CDR1 is SGHDT and CDR2 is YYEEEE. CDR3 length: 16 residues. V shed 1 base and J 5 bases; nucleotides not matched to a gene: 8. Full variable domain (outside the CDR3, taken from reference TRBV5-6 and TRBJ1-5): DAGVTQSPTHLIKTRGQQVTLRCSPKSGHDTVSWYQQALGQGPQFIFQYYEEEERQRGNFPDRFSGHQFPNYSSELNVNALLLGDSALYLCASSLYRTGLDQPQHFGDGTRLSIL.

The chain uses TRBV29-1 and TRBJ2-5; D gene ambiguous. V lost 1 base and J lost 2, with 8 bases in between. Germline V gives CDR1 SQVTM, CDR2 ANQGSEA. The CDR3 loop spans 13 amino acids. The CDR3 loop is CSVEGSPQETQYF. The CDR3 nucleotides read TGCAGCGTTGAAGGCAGTCCACAAGAGACCCAGTACTTC.

This clone was detected a few times. The genes are TRBV7-2 and TRBJ2-7, with 7 nucleotides matching TRBD1. The V gene's germline CDR1 is SGHTA and CDR2 FQGNSA. The ends lost 5 bases at V and 0 bases at J; junction bases unmatched: 10. The CDR3 runs 16 residues. CDR3 in amino acids: CASSTQTGSYSYEQYF. CDR3 DNA sequence: TGTGCCAGCAGCACGCAGACAGGGTCCTACTCCTACGAGCAGTACTTC.

The gene calls are TRBV28 and TRBJ1-5; 7 nucleotides match TRBD1. V shed 3 bases, J shed 6 bases, and the junction held 11 bases outside the gene matches. Germline assignment: CDR1 MDHEN and CDR2 SYDVKM. The CDR3 spans 16 residues. The CDR3 loop reads CASSLTGTAWAQPQHF. The CDR3 bases are TGTGCCAGCAGTTTGACGGGGACAGCGTGGGCTCAGCCCCAGCATTTT.

The rearrangement joins TRBV3-1 (or the pseudogene TRBV3-2) to TRBJ2-5, with unresolved D. This CDR3 has 14 amino acids. V was shortened by 0 bases and J by 1 base, with 6 bases between the two germline ends. The germline CDR1 and CDR2 sequences are LGHDT and YNNKEL (reference sequence). CDR3 nucleotides: TGTGCCAGCAGCCAAGAAGTAGTCCAAGAGACCCAGTACTTC. Translated, it gives CASSQEVVQETQYF.

This clone was seen a handful of times. The CDR3 region has the DNA TGTGCCAGCAGCTCCAGCGGGACTTTCAATGAGCAGTTCTTC. It encodes CASSSSGTFNEQFF. The chain has TRBV11-3 and TRBJ2-1, with 7 bases aligning to TRBD2. V was clipped by 4 bases and J by 6 bases; unmatched bases: 6. Germline assignment: CDR1 SGHNT and CDR2 YENEEA. This CDR3 has 14 amino acids.

The V and J genes are TRBV30 and TRBJ2-3; 7 bases agree with TRBD1. Germline CDR1 GTSNPN, CDR2 SVGIG (reference sequence). The J segment lost 6 bases and the V segment lost 1 base, leaving 1 base of the junction unmatched. There are 12 residues in the CDR3. The CDR3 DNA follows: TGTGCCTGGAGTGGGACAGGTGATACGCAGTATTTT. Protein: CAWSGTGDTQYF.

The rearrangement joins TRBV19 to TRBJ2-7; TRBD2 matches at 8 bases. The CDR3 is made up of 15 amino acids. Germline loops: CDR1 LNHDA, CDR2 SQIVND (reference sequence). J gave up 2 bases and V 5 bases, and 8 bases lay outside the gene matches. The CDR3 is CASSPRLAQTYEQYF. CDR3 nucleotide sequence: TGTGCCAGTAGTCCCCGACTAGCGCAAACCTACGAGCAGTACTTC.

The rearrangement joins TRBV28 to TRBJ2-7, with a weak D call TRBD1 (5 bases). Germline CDR1 reads MDHEN; CDR2 reads SYDVKM. This CDR3 comprises 14 residues. V dropped 3 bases and J dropped 2 bases, with 11 bases sitting between them. CDR3 bases: TGTGCCAGCAGTTTCGGAGCCAGGGCCTACGAGCAGTACTTC. Its translation is CASSFGARAYEQYF. The full variable domain, completed using reference TRBV28 and TRBJ2-7, is DVKVTQSSRYLVKRTGEKVFLECVQDMDHENMFWYRQDPGLGLRLIYFSYDVKMKEKGDIPEGYSVSREKKERFSLILESASTNQTSMYLCASSFGARAYEQYFGPGTRLTVT.

This clone was counted only a few times. The chain uses TRBV11-3 and TRBJ2-7, with D possibly being TRBD1 (5 bases). This CDR3 spans 13 amino acids. Trimming pared 1 base from V and 2 bases from J, leaving 6 bases between. Germline V CDR1 and CDR2: SGHNT, YENEEA. The chain's CDR3 is CASSLAGPYEQYF. The CDR3 DNA reads as TGTGCCAGCAGCTTAGCAGGGCCCTACGAGCAGTACTTC.

The V and J genes are TRBV19 and TRBJ2-5; 7 bases line up with TRBD1. The CDR3 runs to 13 residues. V trimming: 4 bases; J trimming: 2 bases; junction bases outside the gene matches: 1. Germline CDR1 LNHDA, CDR2 SQIVND (reference sequence). The CDR3 is CASSRDRQETQYF. DNA for the CDR3: TGTGCCAGTAGTAGGGACAGACAAGAGACCCAGTACTTC.

V and J are TRBV7-9 and TRBJ2-7; perhaps TRBD1 as D (6 bases). Germline-derived CDR1 and CDR2 are SEHNR and FQNEAQ (reference sequence). This CDR3 is built from 19 residues. V lost 4 bases and J lost 0, with 25 bases in between. This CDR3 reads CASSSPPRGFNMGSYEQYF. The CDR3 DNA is TGTGCCAGCAGCTCCCCCCCCAGGGGATTCAACATGGGCTCCTACGAGCAGTACTTC. Full variable domain (missing parts from reference TRBV7-9 and TRBJ2-7): DTGVSQNPRHKITKRGQNVTFRCDPISEHNRLYWYRQTLGQGPEFLTYFQNEAQLEKSRLLSDRFSAERPKGSFSTLEIQRTEQGDSAMYLCASSSPPRGFNMGSYEQYFGPGTRLTVT.

The chain's CDR3 is CASSLGPRVYEQFF. The CDR3 DNA follows: TGTGCCAGCAGCTTAGGCCCCAGGGTCTATGAGCAGTTCTTC. The chain employs TRBV11-2 and TRBJ2-1, with D perhaps matching TRBD1 (5 bases). In germline, CDR1 is SGHAT, CDR2 FQNNGV. CDR3 length: 14 amino acids. V dropped 1 base and J dropped 8 bases, with 12 bases sitting between them.

This clone is a singleton in its sample. V usage is TRBV24-1 and J usage is TRBJ2-5; 11 positions agree with TRBD1. The CDR3 runs 16 residues. Germline-derived CDR1 and CDR2 are KGHDR and SFDVKD. Losses at the gene ends were 2 bases for V and 2 bases for J; bases not matched to a gene: 3. The CDR3 DNA sequence: TGTGCCACCAGTGATTCAAGGGACAGGGGGCAAGAGACCCAGTACTTC. The encoded protein is CATSDSRDRGQETQYF.

The rearrangement uses TRBV13 and TRBJ2-7; weak D call: TRBD2 (5 bases). CDR3 length equals 13 residues. Trimming took off 2 bases at V and 5 bases at J, with 10 bases between the two ends. Germline lookup yields CDR1 PRHDT and CDR2 FYEKMQ (reference sequence). CDR3 loop: CASSLYGSDEQYF. The CDR3, as DNA: TGTGCCAGCAGCTTATATGGTAGCGACGAGCAGTACTTC.

The chain couples TRBV27 to TRBJ1-3; D not certain. The CDR3 consists of 13 residues. In germline, CDR1 is MNHEY, CDR2 SMNVEV (reference sequence). The V gene lost 5 bases and the J gene lost 3 bases, with 8 bases spanning the gap. The CDR3 protein is CASSRTVGNTIYF. The CDR3 coding sequence is TGTGCCAGCAGTCGGACTGTTGGAAACACCATATATTTT.